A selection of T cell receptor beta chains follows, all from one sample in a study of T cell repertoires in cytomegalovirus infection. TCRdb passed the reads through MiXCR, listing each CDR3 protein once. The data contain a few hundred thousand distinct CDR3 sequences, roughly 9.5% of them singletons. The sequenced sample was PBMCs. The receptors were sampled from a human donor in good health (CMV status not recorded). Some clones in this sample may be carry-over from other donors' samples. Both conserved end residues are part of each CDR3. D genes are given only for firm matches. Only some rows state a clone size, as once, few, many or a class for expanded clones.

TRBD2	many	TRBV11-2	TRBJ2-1	TGTGCCAGCAGCACAGGGGGAGCGGGAGGGTACAATGAGCAGTTCTTC	CASSTGGAGGYNEQFF
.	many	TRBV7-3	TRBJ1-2	TGTGCCAGCAGCCCGTCCGGGGATAGGAGCTACACCTTC	CASSPSGDRSYTF
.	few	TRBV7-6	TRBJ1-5	TGTGCCAGCAGCTTAGCGGGGGGGCCTTATAGCAATCAGCCCCAGCATTTT	CASSLAGGPYSNQPQHF
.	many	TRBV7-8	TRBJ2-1	TGTGCCAGCAGCTTAGAGGTTAGCTCCTACAATGAGCAGTTCTTC	CASSLEVSSYNEQFF
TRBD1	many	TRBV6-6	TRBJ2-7	TGTGCCAGCAGTTACTCTGGACAGGGGGCCTACGAGCAGTACTTC	CASSYSGQGAYEQYF
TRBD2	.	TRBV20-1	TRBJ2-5	TGCAGTGCTAGAGGGCTAGCGGTACAAGAGACCCAGTACTTC	CSARGLAVQETQYF
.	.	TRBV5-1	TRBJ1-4	TGCGCCAGCAGCCCCGAATTATTAAATGAAAAACTGTTTTTT	CASSPELLNEKLFF
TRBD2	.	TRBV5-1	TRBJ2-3	TGCGCCAGCAGCTTGGAGAGCGGGGGGGCAGGAGATACGCAGTATTTT	CASSLESGGAGDTQYF
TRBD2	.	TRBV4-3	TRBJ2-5	TGCGCCAGCAGCCAAGAAGTCGGGGGGGCGACAGAGACCCAGTACTTC	CASSQEVGGATETQYF
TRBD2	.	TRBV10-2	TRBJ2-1	TGCGCCAGCAGTGAGTCGATGCGGGGGGGAAATGAGCAGTTCTTC	CASSESMRGGNEQFF
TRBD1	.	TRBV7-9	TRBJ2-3	TGTGCCAGCAGCTTAGGACAGGGTCCCACAGATACGCAGTATTTT	CASSLGQGPTDTQYF
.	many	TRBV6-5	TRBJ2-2	TGTGCCAGCAGTTACTCGGGGGAGGTCACCGGGGAGCTGTTTTTT	CASSYSGEVTGELFF
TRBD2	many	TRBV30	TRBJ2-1	TGTGCCTGGAGTTCTTCCAGACTAGCGGGAGGCCCCTCTTACAATGAGCAGTTCTTC	CAWSSSRLAGGPSYNEQFF
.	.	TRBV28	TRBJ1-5	TGTGCCAGCAGTTCGTTAACAGGGACTCAGCCCCAGCATTTT	CASSSLTGTQPQHF
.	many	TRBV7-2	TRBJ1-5	TGTGCCAGCAGCTCCGGACTACAGGGTAACCAGCCCCAGCATTTT	CASSSGLQGNQPQHF
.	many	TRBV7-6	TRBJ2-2	TGTGCCAGCAGCCGATCTGGGACGGTGAACACCGGGGAGCTGTTTTTT	CASSRSGTVNTGELFF
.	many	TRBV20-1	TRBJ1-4	TGCAGTGCTAGAGATCTGAAACAGCCCTCTAATGAAAAACTGTTTTTT	CSARDLKQPSNEKLFF
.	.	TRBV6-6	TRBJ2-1	TGTGCCAGCAGTTACGACTCGCCAGAGCAGTTCTTC	CASSYDSPEQFF
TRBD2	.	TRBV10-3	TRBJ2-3	TGTGCCATCAGTGAGCCCAGCGGGAGAGGTGATACGCAGTATTTT	CAISEPSGRGDTQYF
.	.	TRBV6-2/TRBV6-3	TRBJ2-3	TGTGCCAGCAGTTCCTTTGCTAGCGCAGATACGCAGTATTTT	CASSSFASADTQYF
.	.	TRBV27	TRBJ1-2	TGTGCCAGCAGTTTAACCAGGAGCGGGACGGTTTATGGCTACACCTTC	CASSLTRSGTVYGYTF
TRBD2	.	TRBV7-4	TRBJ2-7	TGTGCCAACAGGAGTAGCGGGGATCCCTACGAGCAGTACTTC	CANRSSGDPYEQYF
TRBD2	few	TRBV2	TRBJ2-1	TGTGCCACGACTAGCGGGAGTTCGCATGAGCAGTTCTTC	CATTSGSSHEQFF
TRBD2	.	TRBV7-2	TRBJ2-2	TGTGCCAGCAGCTACCGACTAGCGGGGTTAACCGGGGAGCTGTTTTTT	CASSYRLAGLTGELFF
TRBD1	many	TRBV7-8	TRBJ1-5	TGTGCCAGCAGCTCTCGGACAGGGCACCAGCCCCAGCATTTT	CASSSRTGHQPQHF
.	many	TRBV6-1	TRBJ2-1	TGTGCCAGCAGCAACCCGATCTCCTACAATGAGCAGTTCTTC	CASSNPISYNEQFF
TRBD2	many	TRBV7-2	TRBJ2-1	TGTGCCAGCAGCCCCCTAGCGGGGGGTTACAATGAGCAGTTCTTC	CASSPLAGGYNEQFF
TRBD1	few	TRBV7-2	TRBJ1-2	TGTGCCAGCAGCCCGCGACAGGGCCAATTTGACTATGGCTACACCTTC	CASSPRQGQFDYGYTF
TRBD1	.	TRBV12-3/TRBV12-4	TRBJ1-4	TGTGCCAGCAGTTTCAACAGGGGGAATGAAAAACTGTTTTTT	CASSFNRGNEKLFF
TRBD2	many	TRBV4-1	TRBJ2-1	TGCGCCAGCAGCCAGGGGGGGACTAGCGGGAGGTGGAATGAGCAGTTCTTC	CASSQGGTSGRWNEQFF
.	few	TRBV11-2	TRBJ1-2	TGTGCCAGCAGCTCTACCGGACAAGGAGCTAACTATGGCTACACCTTC	CASSSTGQGANYGYTF
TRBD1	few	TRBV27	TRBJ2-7	TGTGCCAGCAGTTTATGGGGACAGGGAGACGGTTACGAGGGGCACGAGCAGTACTTC	CASSLWGQGDGYEGHEQYF
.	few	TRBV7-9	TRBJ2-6	TGTGCCAGCAGCCCAGGGTTTACTGGGGCCAACGTCCTGACTTTC	CASSPGFTGANVLTF
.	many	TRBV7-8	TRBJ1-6	TGTGCCAGCAGCTTAGCATCCGGGGTAAATTCACCCCTCCACTTT	CASSLASGVNSPLHF
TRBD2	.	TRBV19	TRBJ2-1	TGTGCCAGTAGCTACAGCGGGAGGGCTCTCAATGAGCAGTTCTTC	CASSYSGRALNEQFF
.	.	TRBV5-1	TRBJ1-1	TGCGCCAGCAGCTTGGAAATAGCCATTGAGAGTGAGGCTTTCTTT	CASSLEIAIESEAFF
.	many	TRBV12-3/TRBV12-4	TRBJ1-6	TGTGCCAGCAGCTGGGACTTGGGTTCACCCCTCCACTTT	CASSWDLGSPLHF
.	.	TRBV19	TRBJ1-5	TGTGCCTCCCGTGGGGAGACAGAACATCAGCCCCAGCATTTT	CASRGETEHQPQHF
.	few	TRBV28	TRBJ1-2	TGTGCCAGCAGTTTGGTCAGATGGTCTAACTATGGCTACACCTTC	CASSLVRWSNYGYTF
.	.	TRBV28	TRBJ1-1	TGTGCCAGCAGTTTCGCAGGGGCGTACACTGAAGCTTTCTTT	CASSFAGAYTEAFF
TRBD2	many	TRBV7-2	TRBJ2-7	TGTGCCAGCAGCTCGACTAGCGGGGGGAGCTCCTACGAGCAGTACTTC	CASSSTSGGSSYEQYF
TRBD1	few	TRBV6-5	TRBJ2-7	TGTGCCAGCACCAGAGGACAGGGGTACGAGCAGTACTTC	CASTRGQGYEQYF
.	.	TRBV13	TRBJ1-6	TGTGCCAGCAGCCTCGGACGGAAAAATTCACCCCTCCACTTT	CASSLGRKNSPLHF
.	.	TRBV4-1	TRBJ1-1	TGCGCCAGCAGCCAAGATGAGTGGGTAAGAGCTTTCTTT	CASSQDEWVRAFF
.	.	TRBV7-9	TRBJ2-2	TGTGCCAGCGGCTACAACACCGGGGAGCTGTTTTTT	CASGYNTGELFF
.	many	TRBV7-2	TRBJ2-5	TGTGCCAGCAGTTCAAGGGGGGTCCCGGGGCTTATGGAGACCCAGTACTTC	CASSSRGVPGLMETQYF
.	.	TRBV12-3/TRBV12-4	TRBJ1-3	TGTGCCAGCAGTTTATGGGAGGGTATTGCTGGAAACACCATATATTTT	CASSLWEGIAGNTIYF